These T cell receptor beta chains were read from a single sample in a study of shared T cell receptors in the human thymus. Clones were read by immunoSEQ multiplex PCR, and TCRdb kept only the in-frame ones, dropping some. The sample consists of 700,000 or so clones, 80% to 90% of them appearing once. The sample was also reused in another study, on human thymus T cells.

Specimen: thymocytes. These receptors all stem from a girl in the first two years of life with a congenital heart defect. CDR3s include the opening cysteine and the closing phenylalanine or tryptophan. The order of the fields is CDR3 length, V gene, D gene, J gene, clone size, CDR3 protein, CDR3 DNA. D genes are given only for firm matches. Where a row states a size, it is once, few, many or the class of an expanded clone; other rows omit it.

>11|TRBV20-1|NA|TRBJ1-6|few
CSATNDSPLHF
TGCAGTGCTACCAATGATTCACCCCTCCACTTT
>13|TRBV7-2|NA|TRBJ2-5|NA
CASTRQVQETQYF
TGTGCCAGCACCAGACAGGTCCAAGAGACCCAGTACTTC
>17|TRBV5-5|NA|TRBJ2-6|NA
CASGLDRSHSGANVLTF
TGTGCCAGCGGGCTCGACAGGTCTCACTCTGGGGCCAACGTCCTGACTTTC
>15|TRBV19|NA|TRBJ2-7|once
CASSIGTLSSYEQYF
TGTGCCAGTAGTATCGGGACTCTTAGCTCCTACGAGCAGTACTTC
>16|TRBV25-1|NA|TRBJ1-1|NA
CASSESWFGGDTEAFF
TGTGCCAGCAGTGAATCGTGGTTTGGGGGGGACACTGAAGCTTTCTTT
>15|TRBV6-1|NA|TRBJ1-3|NA
CAIIGGYRAGNTIYF
TGTGCCATCATCGGGGGGTACAGGGCTGGAAACACCATATATTTT
>16|TRBV6-6|NA|TRBJ1-2|NA
CASTPPPGISVYGYTF
TGTGCCAGCACCCCACCCCCAGGGATTTCTGTTTATGGCTACACCTTC
>23|TRBV6-1|NA|TRBJ2-5|few
CASSESNRGLAWWELSERETQYF
TGTGCCAGCAGTGAATCGAATAGGGGCCTAGCGTGGTGGGAACTAAGTGAGAGGGAGACCCAGTACTTC
>13|TRBV4-1|NA|TRBJ1-5|NA
CASSQLRSQPQHF
TGCGCCAGCAGCCAGCTAAGGAGTCAGCCCCAGCATTTT
>11|TRBV20-1|TRBD1|TRBJ2-4|NA
CSAHDRGRQYF
TGCAGTGCCCACGACAGGGGCCGACAGTACTTC
>15|TRBV6-5|TRBD1|TRBJ1-2|NA
CASSYKDRWRNGYTF
TGTGCCAGCAGTTACAAGGACAGGTGGAGGAATGGCTACACCTTC
>17|TRBV30|TRBD1|TRBJ1-1|NA
CAWSTHIRTGDNAEAFF
TGTGCCTGGAGTACTCACATTCGGACAGGGGACAACGCTGAAGCTTTCTTT
>12|TRBV28|NA|TRBJ1-1|NA
CASTLEGTEAFF
TGTGCCAGCACTCTGGAGGGCACTGAAGCTTTCTTT
>23|TRBV19|NA|TRBJ2-6|few
CASSIVPPGGERTSNSGANVLTF
TGTGCCAGTAGTATTGTCCCGCCAGGTGGCGAAAGAACTTCAAACTCTGGGGCCAACGTCCTGACTTTC
>16|TRBV6-5|NA|TRBJ2-7|NA
CASSFRNLDKPYEQYF
TGTGCCAGCAGTTTTAGAAATCTGGACAAACCCTACGAGCAGTACTTC
>13|TRBV4-3|NA|TRBJ1-6|few
CASTGGKDSPLHF
TGCGCCAGCACCGGGGGGAAGGATTCACCCCTCCACTTT
>17|TRBV5-6|NA|TRBJ1-2|NA
CASSRRREQITNYGYTF
TGTGCCAGCAGCCGGCGGAGGGAACAGATCACCAACTATGGCTACACCTTC
>15|TRBV19|NA|TRBJ1-1|few
CASSIRSGMNTEAFF
TGTGCCAGTAGTATACGGTCAGGGATGAACACTGAAGCTTTCTTT
>13|TRBV2|TRBD1|TRBJ1-6|NA
CASSPGQNSPLHF
TGTGCCAGCTCCCCGGGACAGAATTCACCCCTCCACTTT
>16|TRBV5-1|NA|TRBJ2-2|NA
CASSSPGQGGTGELFF
TGCGCCAGCAGCTCCCCAGGACAGGGAGGGACCGGGGAGCTGTTTTTT
>15|TRBV25-1|NA|TRBJ2-1|once
CASSERGQYYNEQFF
TGTGCCAGCAGTGAACGCGGGCAGTACTACAATGAGCAGTTCTTC
>13|TRBV6-5|NA|TRBJ2-7|NA
CASSYFSTYEQYF
TGTGCCAGCAGTTACTTTAGTACCTACGAGCAGTACTTC
>15|TRBV2|TRBD1|TRBJ1-1|NA
CASSARDRGYTEAFF
TGTGCCAGCAGTGCCCGGGACAGGGGTTACACTGAAGCTTTCTTT
>19|TRBV4-3|TRBD1|TRBJ1-6|NA
CASSQETGGAVRYYSPLHF
TGCGCCAGCAGCCAAGAAACAGGGGGCGCGGTTCGGTACTATTCACCCCTCCACTTT
>14|TRBV27|TRBD1|TRBJ1-2|NA
CASSRDRANYGYTF
TGTGCCAGCAGTCGGGACAGGGCTAACTATGGCTACACCTTC
>18|TRBV7-2|TRBD1|TRBJ1-6|once
CASSPQSRTGSYNSPLHF
TGTGCCAGCAGCCCCCAATCGAGGACAGGGAGTTATAATTCACCCCTCCACTTT
>11|TRBV28|NA|TRBJ1-2|NA
CASRIYGGYTF
TGTGCCAGCAGGATCTACGGTGGCTACACCTTC
>14|TRBV19|NA|TRBJ1-5|once
CASSITGVGQPQHF
TGTGCCAGTAGTATAACGGGTGTCGGACAGCCCCAGCATTTT
>14|TRBV10-3|TRBD1|TRBJ2-1|NA
CAISDLGQGCEQFF
TGTGCCATCAGTGATTTAGGACAGGGGTGTGAGCAGTTCTTC
>16|TRBV7-8|TRBD2|TRBJ2-5|NA
CASSLAKAGDVETQYF
TGTGCCAGCAGCTTAGCGAAAGCGGGGGACGTAGAGACCCAGTACTTC
>14|TRBV6-5|TRBD1|TRBJ1-1|NA
CASSYSRDSPEAFF
TGTGCCAGCAGTTACTCAAGGGACAGCCCTGAAGCTTTCTTT
>15|TRBV4-1|TRBD1|TRBJ2-7|once
CASSQDDREAYEQYF
TGCGCCAGCAGCCAAGATGACAGGGAAGCCTACGAGCAGTACTTC
>15|TRBV29-1|NA|TRBJ1-3|NA
CSVEARVPSGNTIYF
TGCAGCGTTGAAGCGCGGGTTCCGTCTGGAAACACCATATATTTT
>13|TRBV12-5|NA|TRBJ1-3|NA
CASGLVPRNTIYF
TGTGCTAGTGGTTTGGTCCCTAGAAACACCATATATTTT
>16|TRBV7-6|TRBD2|TRBJ2-3|NA
CASSQKRGPSTDTQYF
TGTGCCAGCAGCCAAAAGCGGGGCCCTAGCACAGATACGCAGTATTTT
>16|TRBV5-5|TRBD2|TRBJ2-1|NA
CASSSRTSGEANEQFF
TGTGCCAGCAGCTCGCGGACTAGCGGGGAGGCCAATGAGCAGTTCTTC
>11|TRBV11-2|NA|TRBJ2-2|NA
CASSLQGGLFF
TGTGCCAGCAGCTTGCAGGGGGGACTGTTTTTT
>15|TRBV5-6|NA|TRBJ1-6|NA
CASSLGQWKDSPLHF
TGTGCCAGCAGCTTGGGACAGTGGAAAGATTCCCCCCTCCACTTT
>18|TRBV28|TRBD1|TRBJ1-2|NA
CASSLPGQGVYAKYGYTF
TGTGCCAGCAGTTTGCCGGGACAGGGGGTTTATGCTAAATATGGCTACACCTTC
>16|TRBV2|TRBD2|TRBJ2-3|NA
CASSPPLADGTDTQYF
TGTGCCAGCAGTCCACCCCTAGCGGACGGCACAGATACGCAGTATTTT
>12|TRBV29-1|NA|TRBJ2-7|NA
CSVGQIPYEQYF
TGCAGCGTTGGACAAATCCCATACGAGCAGTACTTC
>15|TRBV5-5|NA|TRBJ1-5|once
CASSLKGDSNQPQHF
TGTGCCAGCAGTCTGAAGGGGGATAGCAATCAGCCCCAGCATTTT
>15|TRBV6-5|NA|TRBJ2-3|NA
CASSYSMTLADTQYF
TGTGCCAGCAGTTACTCGATGACTCTGGCAGATACGCAGTATTTT
>13|TRBV4-1|NA|TRBJ2-1|NA
CASSQESENEQFF
TGCGCCAGCAGCCAAGAATCGGAGAATGAGCAGTTCTTC
>16|TRBV9|NA|TRBJ2-1|NA
CASSVSFEKGDNEQFF
TGTGCCAGCAGCGTAAGTTTCGAAAAAGGGGACAATGAGCAGTTCTTC
>15|TRBV27|NA|TRBJ2-1|NA
CASSSRVTSYNEQFF
TGTGCCAGCAGTTCCAGGGTTACGAGCTACAATGAGCAGTTCTTC
>16|TRBV7-2|TRBD1|TRBJ1-2|NA
CASSSPGTGRHYGYTF
TGTGCCAGCAGCTCGCCAGGGACAGGGCGACACTATGGCTACACCTTC
>16|TRBV27|NA|TRBJ1-2|NA
CASSHIKQGRAFGYTF
TGTGCCAGCAGTCACATCAAACAGGGTAGGGCTTTTGGCTACACCTTC
>19|TRBV19|NA|TRBJ1-5|NA
CASSKSGTFGLRRNQPQHF
TGTGCCAGTAGTAAATCCGGGACATTTGGCCTCCGCCGCAATCAGCCCCAGCATTTT
>15|TRBV11-2|TRBD1|TRBJ2-7|NA
CASSPRDSRSYEQYF
TGTGCCAGCAGCCCCCGGGACAGCCGATCCTACGAGCAGTACTTC
>15|TRBV19|NA|TRBJ1-5|NA
CASSESGLSNQPQHF
TGTGCCAGTAGTGAATCGGGGTTATCTAATCAGCCCCAGCATTTT
>17|TRBV7-6|TRBD1|TRBJ1-6|NA
CASSSWDRDHPNSPLHF
TGTGCCAGCAGCTCCTGGGACAGGGATCATCCCAATTCACCCCTCCACTTT
>15|TRBV5-1|TRBD2|TRBJ2-1|NA
CASSPRTSGHNEQFF
TGCGCCAGCAGCCCGAGGACTAGCGGACACAATGAGCAGTTCTTC
>15|TRBV27|TRBD1|TRBJ1-6|once
CASTRTGRNNSPLHF
TGTGCCAGCACCCGGACAGGGCGAAATAATTCACCCCTCCACTTT
>14|TRBV6-6|TRBD1|TRBJ1-1|NA
CASGWTGEVTEAFF
TGTGCCAGCGGCTGGACAGGGGAGGTGACTGAAGCTTTCTTT
>15|TRBV27|NA|TRBJ2-1|NA
CASNHSPGSYNEQFF
TGTGCCAGCAACCATAGCCCGGGCTCCTACAATGAGCAGTTCTTC
>14|TRBV7-9|NA|TRBJ1-1|once
CASSTTGFVTEAFF
TGTGCCAGCAGCACAACAGGTTTTGTGACTGAAGCTTTCTTT
>14|TRBV29-1|NA|TRBJ1-4|NA
CSVEDTPLSEKLFF
TGCAGCGTTGAAGATACACCCCTCAGTGAAAAACTGTTTTTT